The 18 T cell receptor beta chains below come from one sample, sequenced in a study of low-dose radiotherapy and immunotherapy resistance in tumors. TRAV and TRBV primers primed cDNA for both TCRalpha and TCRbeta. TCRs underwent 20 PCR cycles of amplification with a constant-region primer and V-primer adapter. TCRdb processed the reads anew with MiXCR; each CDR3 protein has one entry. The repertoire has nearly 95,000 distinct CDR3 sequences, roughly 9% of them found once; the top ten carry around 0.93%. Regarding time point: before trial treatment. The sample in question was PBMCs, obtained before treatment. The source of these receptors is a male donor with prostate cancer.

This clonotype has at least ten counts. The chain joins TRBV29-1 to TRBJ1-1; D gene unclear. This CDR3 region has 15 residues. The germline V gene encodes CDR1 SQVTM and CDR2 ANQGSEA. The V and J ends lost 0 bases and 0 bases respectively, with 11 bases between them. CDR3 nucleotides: TGCAGCGTTGAAGACGAACGGATTATGAACACTGAAGCTTTCTTT. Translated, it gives CSVEDERIMNTEAFF.

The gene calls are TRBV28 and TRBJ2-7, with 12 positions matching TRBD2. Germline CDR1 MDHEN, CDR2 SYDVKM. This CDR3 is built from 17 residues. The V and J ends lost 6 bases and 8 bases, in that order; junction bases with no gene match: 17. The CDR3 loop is CASSIALAGGGYEQQYF. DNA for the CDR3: TGTGCCAGCAGCATCGCACTAGCGGGGGGAGGCTACGAGCAGCAGTACTTC.

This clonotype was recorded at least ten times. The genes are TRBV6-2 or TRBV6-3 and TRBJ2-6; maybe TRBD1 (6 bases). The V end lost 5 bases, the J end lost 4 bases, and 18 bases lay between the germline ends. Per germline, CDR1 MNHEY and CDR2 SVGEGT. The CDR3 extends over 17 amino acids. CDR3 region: CASSGGSHNTGANVLTF. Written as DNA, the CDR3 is TGTGCCAGCAGTGGGGGCTCACATAATACGGGGGCCAACGTCCTGACTTTC.

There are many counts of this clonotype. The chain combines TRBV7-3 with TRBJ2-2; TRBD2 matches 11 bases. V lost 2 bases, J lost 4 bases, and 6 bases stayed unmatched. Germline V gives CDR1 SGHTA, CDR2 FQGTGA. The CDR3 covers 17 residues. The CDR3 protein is CASSLVGGLAVTGELFF. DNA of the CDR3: TGTGCCAGCAGCTTAGTCGGGGGACTAGCGGTCACCGGGGAGCTGTTTTTT.

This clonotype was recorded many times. Written as DNA, the CDR3 is TGTGCCAGCAGTCCGGAAGGACAGGGAAGGGTTCGTCAGCCCCAGCATTTT. It codes for CASSPEGQGRVRQPQHF. V gene TRBV28 combines with J gene TRBJ1-5; 8 bases match TRBD1. CDR3 length: 17 amino acids. In germline, CDR1 is MDHEN, CDR2 SYDVKM. Trimming removed 5 bases from V and 6 bases from J; junction bases left unmatched: 15.

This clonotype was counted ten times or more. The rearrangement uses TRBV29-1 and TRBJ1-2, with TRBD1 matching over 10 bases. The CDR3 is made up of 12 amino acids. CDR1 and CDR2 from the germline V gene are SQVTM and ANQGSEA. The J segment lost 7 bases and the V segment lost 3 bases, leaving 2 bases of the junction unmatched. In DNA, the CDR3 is TGCAGCGTTGAGGGACAGGGGTCTGGCTACACCTTC. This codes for CSVEGQGSGYTF.

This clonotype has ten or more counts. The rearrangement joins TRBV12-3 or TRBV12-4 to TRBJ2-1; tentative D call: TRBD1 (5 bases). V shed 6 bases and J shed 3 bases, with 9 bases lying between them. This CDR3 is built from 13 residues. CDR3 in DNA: TGTGCCAGCAGCCTAACAGGCTACAATGAGCAGTTCTTC. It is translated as CASSLTGYNEQFF.

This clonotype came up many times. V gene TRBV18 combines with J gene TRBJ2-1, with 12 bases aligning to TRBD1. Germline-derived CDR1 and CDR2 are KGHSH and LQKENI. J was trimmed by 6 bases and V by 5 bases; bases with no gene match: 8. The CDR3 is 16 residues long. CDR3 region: CASSVNPGQGANEQFF. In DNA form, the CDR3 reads TGTGCCAGCTCAGTCAATCCGGGACAGGGGGCCAATGAGCAGTTCTTC.

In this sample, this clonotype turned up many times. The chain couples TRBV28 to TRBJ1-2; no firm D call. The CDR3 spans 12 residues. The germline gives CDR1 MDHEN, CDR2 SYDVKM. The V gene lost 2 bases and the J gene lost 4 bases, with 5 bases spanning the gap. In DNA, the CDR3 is TGTGCCAGCAGTTTAAGCCCCTATGGCTACACCTTC. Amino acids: CASSLSPYGYTF.

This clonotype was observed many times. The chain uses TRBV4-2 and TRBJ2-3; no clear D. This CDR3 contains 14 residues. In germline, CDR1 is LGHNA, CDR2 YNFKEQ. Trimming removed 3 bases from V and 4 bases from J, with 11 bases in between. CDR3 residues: CASSQDRNPDTQYF. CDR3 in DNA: TGTGCCAGCAGCCAGGATAGAAACCCAGATACGCAGTATTTT.

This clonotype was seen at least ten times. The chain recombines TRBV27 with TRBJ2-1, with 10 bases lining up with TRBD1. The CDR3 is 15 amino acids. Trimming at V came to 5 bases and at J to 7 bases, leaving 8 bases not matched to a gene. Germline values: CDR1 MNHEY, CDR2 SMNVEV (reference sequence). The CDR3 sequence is CASSPPGQGRNEQFF. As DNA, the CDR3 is TGTGCCAGCAGTCCGCCGGGACAGGGGAGAAATGAGCAGTTCTTC.

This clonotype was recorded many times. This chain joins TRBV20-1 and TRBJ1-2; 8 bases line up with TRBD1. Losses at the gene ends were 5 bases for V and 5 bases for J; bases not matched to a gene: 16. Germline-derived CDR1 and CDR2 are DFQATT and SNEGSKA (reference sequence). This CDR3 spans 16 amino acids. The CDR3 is CSAPPAGQDVSYGYTF. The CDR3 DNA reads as TGCAGTGCTCCCCCGGCGGGACAGGACGTTTCATATGGCTACACCTTC.

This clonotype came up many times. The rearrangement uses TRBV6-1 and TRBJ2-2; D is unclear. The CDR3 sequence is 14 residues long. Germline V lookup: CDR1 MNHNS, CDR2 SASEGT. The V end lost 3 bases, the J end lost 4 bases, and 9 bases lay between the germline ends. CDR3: CASSEWQATGELFF. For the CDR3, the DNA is TGTGCCAGCAGTGAGTGGCAGGCCACCGGGGAGCTGTTTTTT.

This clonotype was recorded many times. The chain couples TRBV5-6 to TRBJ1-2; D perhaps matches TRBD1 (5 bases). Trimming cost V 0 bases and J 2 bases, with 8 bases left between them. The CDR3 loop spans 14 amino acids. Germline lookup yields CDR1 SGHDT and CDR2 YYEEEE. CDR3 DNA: TGTGCCAGCAGCTTGGTTAGGGACAACTATGGCTACACCTTC. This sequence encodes CASSLVRDNYGYTF.

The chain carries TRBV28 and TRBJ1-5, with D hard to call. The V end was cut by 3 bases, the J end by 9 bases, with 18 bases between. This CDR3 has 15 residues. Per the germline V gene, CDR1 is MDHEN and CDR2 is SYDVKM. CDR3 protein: CASSLQTGGIRPQHF. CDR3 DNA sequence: TGTGCCAGCAGTTTGCAGACGGGAGGAATACGGCCCCAGCATTTT.

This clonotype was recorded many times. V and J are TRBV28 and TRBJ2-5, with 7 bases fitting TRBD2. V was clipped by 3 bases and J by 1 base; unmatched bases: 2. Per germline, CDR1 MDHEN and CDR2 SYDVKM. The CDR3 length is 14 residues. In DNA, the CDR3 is TGTGCCAGCAGTTTTGGGGGGGGCCAAGAGACCCAGTACTTC. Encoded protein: CASSFGGGQETQYF.

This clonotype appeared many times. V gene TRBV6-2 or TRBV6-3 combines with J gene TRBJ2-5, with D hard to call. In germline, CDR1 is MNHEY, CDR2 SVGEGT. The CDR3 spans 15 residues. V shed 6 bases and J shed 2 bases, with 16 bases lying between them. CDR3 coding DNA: TGTGCCAGCAGCTCTACTGGGCTAGTTCAAGAGACCCAGTACTTC. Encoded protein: CASSSTGLVQETQYF.

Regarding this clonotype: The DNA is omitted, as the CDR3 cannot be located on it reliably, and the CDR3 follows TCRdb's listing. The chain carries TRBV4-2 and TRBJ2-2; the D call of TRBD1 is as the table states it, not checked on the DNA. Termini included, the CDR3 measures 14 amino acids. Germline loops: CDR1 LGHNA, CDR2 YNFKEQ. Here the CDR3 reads CASSWAGEMELFFF.